This T cell receptor beta chain appears in the sequencing data of a study of T cell clonality in common variable immunodeficiency. General study results and limits: Authors noted CVID clonality's cause needs subpopulation repertoire sequencing. Reportedly, TCR beta sequences from common variable immunodeficiency showed fewer deletions and N-nucleotide insertions.

The CDR3 sequence is 14 residues long. The V gene lost 6 bases and the J gene lost 1 base, with 11 bases spanning the gap. In germline, CDR1 is KGHSH, CDR2 LQKENI. In regard to this clone: What it binds is not known. The sequence runs out 3 residues before the end of the CDR3; the remainder is reconstructed from the germline J gene.

Equal genomic DNA amounts from CVID and control samples were sequenced. Assay: immunoSEQ multiplex PCR; the TCRdb copy retains only in-frame clones and omits some. The sample yields 7,000 to 9,000 clones, without any singletons. The chain recombines TRBV18 with TRBJ2-3; TRBD2 is a possible D gene (6 bases). Sequenced: peripheral blood mononuclear cells. The sequence derives from a human donor with common variable immunodeficiency. The sequenced CDR3 bases are TGTGCCAGCTCGGTTACTAGCCGCACAGATACG. This codes for CASSVTSRTDT. The entire CDR3 reads CASSVTSRTDTQYF.